Below are 24 T cell receptor beta chains sequenced from a single sample in a study of identical twins. TCRdb re-analysed the 5' RACE reads in MiXCR, keeping a single row per CDR3 protein. The sample yields 400,000 to 650,000 distinct CDR3 sequences, about 20% seen once. These data also featured in a second study, about T cells expressing NK-cell markers.

Sequencing input: CD4+ T cells sorted from blood. Source of these receptors: a woman between 18 and 29 years old in good health.

This clonotype has only a few counts. The chain recombines TRBV25-1 with TRBJ2-3; possibly TRBD2 for D (5 bases). The germline CDR1 and CDR2 sequences are MGHDK and SYGVNS. Trimming shortened V by 4 bases and J by 0 bases, and 8 bases separated the two germline ends. This CDR3 comprises 14 residues. The CDR3 spells CASSVGVSTDTQYF. In nucleotides, the CDR3 is TGTGCCAGCAGTGTCGGGGTGAGCACAGATACGCAGTATTTT.

This clonotype was seen a handful of times. The rearrangement uses TRBV4-3 and TRBJ2-1, with TRBD2 identical over 13 bases. CDR3 length: 17 residues. The germline gives CDR1 LGHNA, CDR2 YSLEER. V shed 4 bases, J shed 4 bases, and the junction held 7 bases outside the gene matches. CDR3: CASSLRTSGSTYNEQFF. CDR3 nucleotides: TGCGCCAGCAGCCTACGGACTAGCGGGAGTACTTACAATGAGCAGTTCTTC.

The J gene is TRBJ2-5, the V gene TRBV12-3 or TRBV12-4; 7 nucleotides agree with TRBD1. After removal of 6 bases from V and 3 bases from J, the junction contained 7 bases not matched to a gene. This CDR3 contains 14 residues. This chain's CDR3 is CASRADRPEETQYF. CDR3 DNA: TGTGCCAGCAGGGCGGACAGGCCCGAAGAGACCCAGTACTTC.

The gene calls are TRBV18 and TRBJ2-1, with TRBD2 matching over 10 bases. Germline CDR1 reads KGHSH; CDR2 reads LQKENI. The CDR3 is made up of 14 amino acids. The V segment lost 6 bases and the J segment 6 bases; nucleotides outside the gene matches: 5. CDR3 nucleotide sequence: TGTGCCAGCTCCCCAGCGGGAGGGATCAATGAGCAGTTCTTC. This gives the protein CASSPAGGINEQFF.

This clonotype appeared a few times. J is TRBJ1-5 and V is TRBV5-6; 7 bases map to TRBD1. Germline V gives CDR1 SGHDT, CDR2 YYEEEE. The CDR3 contains 18 residues. J was trimmed by 9 bases and V by 4 bases; bases with no gene match: 22. The CDR3 region is CASSERPTGPGFSAPQHF. CDR3 nucleotide sequence: TGTGCCAGCAGCGAACGACCGACAGGGCCAGGATTTTCCGCGCCCCAGCATTTT.

This chain uses TRBV28 with TRBJ2-2; 7 bases match TRBD1. V was pared by 6 bases and J by 0 bases, with 7 bases of the junction left unmatched. Germline CDR1 MDHEN, CDR2 SYDVKM. The CDR3 runs 16 residues. Written as DNA, the CDR3 is TGTGCCAGCAGATTAACCGGGACAGCGAACACCGGGGAGCTGTTTTTT. Translation: CASRLTGTANTGELFF.

This clonotype was observed a handful of times. The chain employs TRBV29-1 and TRBJ1-1, with D possibly matching TRBD1 (6 bases). V was shortened by 4 bases and J by 1 base, with 10 bases between the two germline ends. This CDR3 spans 13 amino acids. Germline CDR1 reads SQVTM; CDR2 reads ANQGSEA. CDR3 in amino acids: CSVAPQGNTEAFF. The CDR3 DNA reads TGCAGCGTTGCCCCACAGGGGAACACTGAAGCTTTCTTT.

In its sample, this clonotype was seen a few times. CDR3 amino acids: CSAIWRGETDTQYF. The CDR3, as DNA: TGCAGTGCTATTTGGCGGGGGGAGACAGATACGCAGTATTTT. The rearrangement links TRBV20-1 to TRBJ2-3; TRBD2 matches at 8 bases. The CDR3 covers 14 residues. V shed 4 bases, J shed 3 bases, and the junction held 6 bases outside the gene matches. Germline-derived CDR1 and CDR2 are DFQATT and SNEGSKA (reference sequence).

This clonotype was seen more than once but under ten times. The chain's CDR3 is CASSLGGQGIKQYF. In DNA form, the CDR3 reads TGTGCCAGCAGCTTAGGGGGACAGGGGATCAAGCAGTATTTT. V is TRBV7-6 and J is TRBJ2-3, with 10 bases matching TRBD1. There are 14 residues in the CDR3. V dropped 1 base and J dropped 11; count of bases not matched to a gene: 6. CDR1 and CDR2 from the germline V gene are SGHVS and FNYEAQ.

This clonotype occurred many times. This chain links TRBV7-2 with TRBJ1-1; perhaps TRBD1 as D (6 bases). Germline lookup yields CDR1 SGHTA and CDR2 FQGNSA. The CDR3 has 14 residues. The ends were cut back, 4 bases at V and 4 bases at J, with 13 bases in the middle. CDR3 residues: CASSYLQGSTEAFF. CDR3 bases: TGTGCCAGCAGCTACCTACAGGGAAGCACTGAAGCTTTCTTT.

This sequence joins TRBV12-3 or TRBV12-4 and TRBJ2-1, with D possibly being TRBD2 (5 bases). Trimming removed 5 bases at V and 7 bases at J, with 9 bases between. This CDR3 has 12 amino acids. The CDR3 protein is CASSRSVNEQFF. The CDR3, as DNA: TGTGCCAGCAGTCGTAGCGTTAATGAGCAGTTCTTC.

The chain carries TRBV7-9 and TRBJ2-2; 13 bases map to TRBD2. CDR3 length: 16 residues. Germline-derived CDR1 and CDR2 are SEHNR and FQNEAQ (reference sequence). V lost 5 bases, J lost 5 bases, and 5 bases stayed unmatched. The CDR3 region has the DNA TGTGCCAGCAGCCCGCCGGGACTAGCGGGGACCGGGGAGCTGTTTTTT. This encodes CASSPPGLAGTGELFF. The full variable domain, its missing parts supplied by reference TRBV7-9 and TRBJ2-2, is DTGVSQNPRHKITKRGQNVTFRCDPISEHNRLYWYRQTLGQGPEFLTYFQNEAQLEKSRLLSDRFSAERPKGSFSTLEIQRTEQGDSAMYLCASSPPGLAGTGELFFGEGSRLTVL.

The chain couples TRBV5-4 to TRBJ2-5; TRBD1 might be the D (6 bases). Per the germline V gene, CDR1 is SGHNT and CDR2 is YYREEE (reference sequence). CDR3 length: 16 amino acids. V lost 5 bases to trimming and J lost 5 bases, with 22 bases between them. This chain's CDR3 is CASSLRRQALRETQYF. CDR3 in DNA: TGTGCCAGCAGTTTAAGGAGACAGGCTCTCCGGGAGACCCAGTACTTC.

The chain employs TRBV27 and TRBJ2-5; TRBD1 is a possible D gene (6 bases). The germline V and J ends were trimmed by 5 bases and 2 bases, with 12 bases remaining between them. The CDR3 has 14 residues. Germline V CDR1 and CDR2: MNHEY, SMNVEV (reference sequence). The CDR3 nucleotides read TGTGCCAGCAGTACCGGGACACAACAAGAGACCCAGTACTTC. Translation: CASSTGTQQETQYF.

There are a few counts of this clonotype. The DNA for the CDR3 is TGTGCCAGCAGCCAAAGGAGGACAGGGAACTACGAGCAGTACTTC. This sequence encodes CASSQRRTGNYEQYF. The chain couples TRBV7-9 to TRBJ2-7, with TRBD1 matching 8 bases. CDR3 length: 15 amino acids. V was pared by 5 bases and J by 3 bases, with 9 bases of the junction left unmatched. The germline gives CDR1 SEHNR, CDR2 FQNEAQ (reference sequence).

The CDR3 DNA sequence: TGCAGCGTTGTCCTATTAGTTGTGGACTCTGAAGCTTTCTTT. Its protein is CSVVLLVVDSEAFF. The rearrangement uses TRBV29-1 and TRBJ1-1; D unresolved. Germline CDR1 SQVTM, CDR2 ANQGSEA. V lost 4 bases and J 6 bases, leaving 18 bases between the germline ends. The CDR3 totals 14 residues.

This sequence joins TRBV6-2 or TRBV6-3 and TRBJ1-2, with D hard to call. The germline gives CDR1 MNHEY, CDR2 SVGEGT. CDR3 size: 13 residues. The V and J ends lost 5 bases and 0 bases respectively, with 7 bases between them. CDR3 protein: CASSITANYGYTF. The CDR3 nucleotides read TGTGCCAGCAGTATTACAGCTAACTATGGCTACACCTTC.

The chain joins TRBV4-3 to TRBJ2-3; 7 bases line up with TRBD1. Germline CDR1 is LGHNA and CDR2 is YSLEER. There are 18 residues in the CDR3. The junction had 14 bases not matched to a gene; V was cut back by 4 bases and J by 1 base. The CDR3, as DNA: TGCGCCAGCAGCCCCCCCCCTTGGGACAGCATCGGCACAGATACGCAGTATTTT. Its protein product is CASSPPPWDSIGTDTQYF.

This chain joins TRBV25-1 and TRBJ2-1; 7 bases fit TRBD2. Germline trimming cut 10 bases from V and 2 bases from J; bases unmatched to any gene: 8. CDR3 length: 14 residues. CDR1 MGHDK and CDR2 SYGVNS come from the germline V gene. The CDR3 here is CATGAGTAYNEQFF. The DNA for the CDR3 is TGTGCCACCGGAGCGGGGACCGCCTACAATGAGCAGTTCTTC.

This clonotype was picked up a small number of times. The CDR3 protein is CASRKDRGHDEQYF. CDR3 sequence (DNA): TGTGCCAGCAGGAAAGACAGGGGGCACGACGAGCAGTACTTC. The chain employs TRBV12-3 or TRBV12-4 and TRBJ2-7; 10 nucleotides match TRBD1. With V trimmed by 6 bases and J by 5 bases, 7 bases remained unmatched. The length of the CDR3 is 14 residues.

The sample holds many counts of this clonotype. The J gene is TRBJ1-4, the V gene TRBV12-3 or TRBV12-4, with 9 bases that match TRBD1. The CDR3 extends over 15 amino acids. The junction had 8 bases not matched to a gene; V was cut back by 5 bases and J by 7 bases. CDR3 in amino acids: CASSQRQGDVEKLFF. The CDR3 DNA reads TGTGCCAGCAGTCAAAGACAGGGGGATGTTGAAAAACTGTTTTTT.

In this sample, this clonotype turned up a few times. The genes are TRBV6-1 and TRBJ2-5, with TRBD1 as a possible D gene (6 bases). Trimming took off 5 bases at V and 5 bases at J, with 21 bases between the two ends. The CDR3 is made up of 16 amino acids. Looked up from germline, CDR1 is MNHNS and CDR2 is SASEGT. DNA of the CDR3: TGTGCCAGCAGTCGACAGGCTAATCACCCCGGGGAGACCCAGTACTTC. Protein sequence: CASSRQANHPGETQYF.

Concerning this clonotype: Being one base from a much bigger clone, this may be a read error. The chain couples TRBV9 to TRBJ2-1, with TRBD2 matching over 8 bases. V gave up 3 bases and J gave up 7 bases; unmatched junction bases: 9. Germline CDR1 reads SGDLS; CDR2 reads YYNGEE. The CDR3 length is 15 residues. The CDR3 DNA sequence: TGTGCCAGCAGCGGATTAGCGGGATGGACGAATGAGCAGTTCTTC. Protein sequence: CASSGLAGWTNEQFF.

This clonotype was found once. The chain carries TRBV4-3 and TRBJ2-1, with 9 bases that match TRBD1. The germline V gene has CDR1 LGHNA and CDR2 YSLEER. V gave up 0 bases and J gave up 8 bases; unmatched junction bases: 5. CDR3 size: 15 residues. The CDR3 nucleotides read TGCGCCAGCAGCCAAGACGGGACAGGGTGGGATGAGCAGTTCTTC. Translation gives CASSQDGTGWDEQFF.